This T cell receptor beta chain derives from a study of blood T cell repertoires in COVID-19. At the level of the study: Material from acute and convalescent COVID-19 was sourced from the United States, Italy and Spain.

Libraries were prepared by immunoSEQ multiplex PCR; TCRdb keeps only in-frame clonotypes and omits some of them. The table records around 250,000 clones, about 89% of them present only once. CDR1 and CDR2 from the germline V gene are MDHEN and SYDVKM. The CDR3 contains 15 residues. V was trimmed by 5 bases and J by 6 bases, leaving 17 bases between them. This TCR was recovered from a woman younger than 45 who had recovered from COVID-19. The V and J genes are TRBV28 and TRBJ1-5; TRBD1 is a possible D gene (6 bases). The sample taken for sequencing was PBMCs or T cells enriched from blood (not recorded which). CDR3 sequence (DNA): TGTGCCAGCAGTACTTACCACAGGGCCGGTCAGCCCCAGCATTTT. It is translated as CASSTYHRAGQPQHF.